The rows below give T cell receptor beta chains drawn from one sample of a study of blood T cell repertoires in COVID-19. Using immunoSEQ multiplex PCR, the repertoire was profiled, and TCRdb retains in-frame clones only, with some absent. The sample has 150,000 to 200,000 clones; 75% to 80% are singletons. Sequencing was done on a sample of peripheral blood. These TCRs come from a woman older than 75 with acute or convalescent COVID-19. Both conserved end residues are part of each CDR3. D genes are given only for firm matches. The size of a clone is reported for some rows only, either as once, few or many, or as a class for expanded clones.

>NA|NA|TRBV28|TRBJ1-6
TGTGCCAGCCGGGGAGGGACCGAGAATTCACCCCTCCACTTT
CASRGGTENSPLHF
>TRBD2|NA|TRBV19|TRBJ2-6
TGTGCCAGTCGCGGGGGGGATGGTGGGGCCAACGTCCTGACTTTC
CASRGGDGGANVLTF
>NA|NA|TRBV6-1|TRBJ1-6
TGTGCCAGCAGTGAAGGGGCAGGGGAAAATTCACCCCTCCACTTT
CASSEGAGENSPLHF
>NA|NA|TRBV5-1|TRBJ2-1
TGCGCCAGCAGCTTAAATGGGGCCCCTTACAATGAGCAGTTCTTC
CASSLNGAPYNEQFF
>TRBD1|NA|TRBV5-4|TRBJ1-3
TGTGCCAGCAGCTTAGGCCGGCAGGGGGCGGTTGGAAACACCATATATTTT
CASSLGRQGAVGNTIYF
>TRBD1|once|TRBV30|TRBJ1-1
TGTGCCTGGAGTGGGGACAGGAGAAACACTGAAGCTTTCTTT
CAWSGDRRNTEAFF
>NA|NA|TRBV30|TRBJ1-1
TGTGCCTGGAGTCCCCAGGGAGGGACTGAAGCTTTCTTT
CAWSPQGGTEAFF
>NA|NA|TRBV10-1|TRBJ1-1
TGCGCCAGCAGTGAGACAGGGAACACTGAAGCTTTCTTT
CASSETGNTEAFF
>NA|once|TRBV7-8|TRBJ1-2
TGTGCCAGCAGCTTAACCAGGGTCGACTATGGCTACACCTTC
CASSLTRVDYGYTF
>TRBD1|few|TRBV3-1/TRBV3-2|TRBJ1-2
TGTGCCAGCAGCCAAGAGGACAGGGCCTATGGCTACACCTTC
CASSQEDRAYGYTF
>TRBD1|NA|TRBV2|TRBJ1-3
TGTGCCAGCAGGTCACAGGGGGCCAGCTCTGGAAACACCATATATTTT
CASRSQGASSGNTIYF
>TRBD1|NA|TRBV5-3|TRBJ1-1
TGTGCCAGAAGCTGGGGGACAGGGGTACGAGTTCGTTCTGAAGCTTTCTTT
CARSWGTGVRVRSEAFF